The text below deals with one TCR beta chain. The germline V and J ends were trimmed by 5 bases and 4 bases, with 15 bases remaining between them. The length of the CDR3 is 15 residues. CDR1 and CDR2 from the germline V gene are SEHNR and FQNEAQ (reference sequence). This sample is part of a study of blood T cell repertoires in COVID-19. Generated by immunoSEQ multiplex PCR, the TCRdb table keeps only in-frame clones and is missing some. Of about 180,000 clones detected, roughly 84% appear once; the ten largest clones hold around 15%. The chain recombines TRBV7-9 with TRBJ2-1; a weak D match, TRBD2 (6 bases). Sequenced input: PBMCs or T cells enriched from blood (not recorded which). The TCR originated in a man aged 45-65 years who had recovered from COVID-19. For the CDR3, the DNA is TGTGCCAGCAGCCCCTCGGGACTGTCGTACAATGAGCAGTTCTTC. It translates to CASSPSGLSYNEQFF. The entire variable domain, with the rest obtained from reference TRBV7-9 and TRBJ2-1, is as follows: DTGVSQNPRHKITKRGQNVTFRCDPISEHNRLYWYRQTLGQGPEFLTYFQNEAQLEKSRLLSDRFSAERPKGSFSTLEIQRTEQGDSAMYLCASSPSGLSYNEQFFGPGTRLTVL.